Below, 20 T cell receptor beta chains from the same sample are listed, as sequenced in a study of shared clonotypes between healthy human individuals. Repertoires were generated with immunoSEQ multiplex PCR, while TCRdb's copy carries only in-frame clones and drops some. Of under 1 million clones in the sample, 92% are singletons; the top ten hold about 25%. CD45RO-negative, CCR7-selected cells formed the naive CD8 fraction, which excluded terminally differentiated effector memory CD45RA+ cells. Sequences were obtained from naive CD8+ T cells sorted from blood. The receptors here all came from a man aged 30-40 years in good health.

This chain connects TRBV11-2 to TRBJ1-1; D unresolved. In germline, CDR1 is SGHAT, CDR2 FQNNGV. The CDR3 sequence is 13 residues long. The V end lost 1 base, the J end lost 4 bases, and 7 bases lay between the germline ends. The CDR3 region has the DNA TGTGCCAGCAGCTTAGGACAAGTCACTGAAGCTTTCTTT. This sequence encodes CASSLGQVTEAFF.

The chain carries TRBV7-9 and TRBJ2-7, with 11 bases lining up with TRBD2. Germline V gene sequence: CDR1 SEHNR, CDR2 FQNEAQ (reference sequence). The CDR3 contains 16 residues. V lost 5 bases and J lost 2; bases outside the gene matches: 8. Written as DNA, the CDR3 is TGTGCCAGCAGCCGTATCTCGGGACTAGCGGCCTACGAGCAGTACTTC. Encoded protein: CASSRISGLAAYEQYF.

V is TRBV6-5 and J is TRBJ2-7; possible D gene TRBD2, 7 bases. V lost 4 bases to trimming and J lost 6 bases, with 16 bases between them. This CDR3 has 14 residues. Germline V CDR1 and CDR2: MNHEY, SVGAGI. In nucleotides, the CDR3 is TGTGCCAGCAGTTCACAGGGAGGGTCGGCCGAGCAGTACTTC. Encoded protein: CASSSQGGSAEQYF.

The chain recombines TRBV7-9 with TRBJ1-1, with D unresolved. Germline V gives CDR1 SEHNR, CDR2 FQNEAQ (reference sequence). Trimming left V 2 bases short and J 1 base short, with 14 bases between. This CDR3 spans 16 amino acids. As DNA, the CDR3 is TGTGCCAGCAGCTTACAGGCAAGCGGGCAGAACACTGAAGCTTTCTTT. Protein sequence: CASSLQASGQNTEAFF.

The chain is built from TRBV7-8 and TRBJ2-1; possibly TRBD2 for D (5 bases). Deletions cut 3 bases from V and 4 bases from J, with 22 bases between. The CDR3 extends over 18 amino acids. From germline, CDR1 is SGHVS and CDR2 FQNEAQ. The CDR3 region has the DNA TGTGCCAGCAGCTTCAACCTGGGAGACACCCCATTGTACAATGAGCAGTTCTTC. This sequence encodes CASSFNLGDTPLYNEQFF.

The chain links TRBV27 to TRBJ2-5; possible D gene TRBD1, 6 bases. The germline V gene has CDR1 MNHEY and CDR2 SMNVEV (reference sequence). V gave up 6 bases and J gave up 1 base, with 15 bases separating them. The CDR3 runs to 15 residues. DNA of the CDR3: TGTGCCAGCAGCACCGACGGGACACCCCAAGAGACCCAGTACTTC. Its protein product is CASSTDGTPQETQYF.

Turning to this clone: A far larger clone is one base from this, pointing to a likely read error. V is TRBV27 and J is TRBJ2-7; D is perhaps TRBD1 (5 bases). The CDR3 covers 13 residues. V lost 1 base and J 3 bases, leaving 7 bases between the germline ends. Germline loops: CDR1 MNHEY, CDR2 SMNVEV (reference sequence). CDR3 in DNA: TGTGCCAGCAGTTTATACAGGAACTACGAGCAGTACTTC. Protein: CASSLYRNYEQYF.

This chain connects TRBV9 to TRBJ2-1, with unresolved D. There are 16 residues in the CDR3. Deletions cut 1 base from V and 0 bases from J, with 11 bases between. In germline, CDR1 is SGDLS, CDR2 YYNGEE. The CDR3 sequence is CASSVRWLGSYNEQFF. In nucleotides, the CDR3 is TGTGCCAGCAGCGTACGCTGGTTAGGCTCCTACAATGAGCAGTTCTTC. The full variable domain, its missing parts supplied by reference TRBV9 and TRBJ2-1, is DSGVTQTPKHLITATGQRVTLRCSPRSGDLSVYWYQQSLDQGLQFLIQYYNGEERAKGNILERFSAQQFPDLHSELNLSSLELGDSALYFCASSVRWLGSYNEQFFGPGTRLTVL.

The gene calls are TRBV11-2 and TRBJ1-1; tentative D call: TRBD1 (5 bases). V lost 3 bases to trimming and J lost 0 bases, with 8 bases between them. The germline V gene encodes CDR1 SGHAT and CDR2 FQNNGV. The CDR3 spans 14 residues. Written as DNA, the CDR3 is TGTGCCAGCAGCTTGACAGAAATGAACACTGAAGCTTTCTTT. This gives the protein CASSLTEMNTEAFF. The complete variable domain, with remaining parts taken from reference TRBV11-2 and TRBJ1-1, reads EAGVAQSPRYKIIEKRQSVAFWCNPISGHATLYWYQQILGQGPKLLIQFQNNGVVDDSQLPKDRFSAERLKGVDSTLKIQPAKLEDSAVYLCASSLTEMNTEAFFGQGTRLTVV.

This clone was detected once. The chain couples TRBV7-9 to TRBJ2-7; TRBD2 agrees at 8 bases. The CDR3 is 12 residues long. Germline CDR1 SEHNR, CDR2 FQNEAQ (reference sequence). V lost 8 bases and J lost 5; bases outside the gene matches: 5. CDR3 DNA sequence: TGTGCCAGCCAAGGGACTAGGCACGAGCAGTACTTC. It is translated as CASQGTRHEQYF.

In DNA form, the CDR3 reads TGTGCCAGTAGTTTGGATAGCGGGAGGGTGGGAAACATTCAGTACTTC. The encoded protein is CASSLDSGRVGNIQYF. The chain links TRBV19 to TRBJ2-4; TRBD2 aligns across 11 bases. The CDR3 totals 16 residues. V was pared by 5 bases and J by 6 bases, with 9 bases of the junction left unmatched. The V gene's germline CDR1 is LNHDA and CDR2 SQIVND (reference sequence).

The chain is built from TRBV27 and TRBJ2-7; tentative D call: TRBD1 (5 bases). This CDR3 is 15 amino acids long. CDR1 and CDR2 from the germline V gene are MNHEY and SMNVEV (reference sequence). The V end lost 3 bases, the J end lost 1 base, and 13 bases lay between the germline ends. The CDR3 reads CASSLGATVSYEQYF. In DNA, the CDR3 is TGTGCCAGCAGTTTGGGCGCGACAGTTTCCTACGAGCAGTACTTC.

A remark on this clone: The same CDR3 arises from other DNA sequences in this sample as well. J is TRBJ1-5 and V is TRBV27, with D unresolved. The CDR3 contains 13 residues. The germline gives CDR1 MNHEY, CDR2 SMNVEV (reference sequence). Trimming pared 3 bases from V and 4 bases from J, leaving 7 bases between. In DNA form, the CDR3 reads TGTGCCAGCAGTTTGATGGGGAATCAGCCCCAGCATTTT. Its protein is CASSLMGNQPQHF.

The chain links TRBV11-2 to TRBJ2-1, with 12 bases fitting TRBD2. The CDR3 covers 17 residues. The ends lost 5 bases at V and 2 bases at J; junction bases unmatched: 7. Germline lookup yields CDR1 SGHAT and CDR2 FQNNGV. CDR3: CASSLTSGRAAYNEQFF. Here the CDR3 DNA reads TGTGCCAGCAGCCTGACTAGCGGGAGAGCCGCCTACAATGAGCAGTTCTTC.

The CDR3 DNA is TGTGCCAGCAGCTTAGGCTCGGGCAGGGTCTACGAGCAGTACTTC. Its translation is CASSLGSGRVYEQYF. The J gene is TRBJ2-7, the V gene TRBV7-2; the D gene is possibly TRBD1 (5 bases). This CDR3 comprises 15 residues. V dropped 1 base and J dropped 3 bases, with 13 bases sitting between them. The germline CDR1 and CDR2 sequences are SGHTA and FQGNSA.

V gene TRBV7-9 combines with J gene TRBJ2-7, with 8 bases matching TRBD1. The CDR3 loop spans 15 amino acids. Germline V CDR1 and CDR2: SEHNR, FQNEAQ (reference sequence). The CDR3 DNA reads TGTAGTTCCGGACAGGGCCATCCTAGCTTATTCGAGCAGTACTTC. This codes for CSSGQGHPSLFEQYF.

CDR3 sequence reads: CASSLSDSLYEQYF. The CDR3 DNA reads as TGTGCCAGCAGCTTAAGCGACTCCCTCTACGAGCAGTACTTC. The V gene is TRBV5-4, the J gene TRBJ2-7, with no clear D. Germline lookup yields CDR1 SGHNT and CDR2 YYREEE (reference sequence). Between the trimmed V and J ends, which lost 2 bases and 3 bases, there was a span of 12 bases. CDR3 size: 14 residues.

With regard to this clone: Other DNA sequences in the same sample also yield this CDR3. The chain joins TRBV28 to TRBJ2-7, with TRBD2 matching over 12 bases. With V trimmed by 4 bases and J by 3 bases, 4 bases remained unmatched. There are 15 residues in the CDR3. Germline CDR1 MDHEN, CDR2 SYDVKM. This CDR3 reads CASSSRLAGVYEQYF. Here the CDR3 DNA reads TGTGCCAGCAGTTCCAGACTAGCGGGAGTCTACGAGCAGTACTTC.

The chain combines TRBV25-1 with TRBJ2-1, with D possibly matching TRBD1 (5 bases). Deletions cut 0 bases from V and 8 bases from J, with 20 bases between. The CDR3 is 17 amino acids. From germline, CDR1 is MGHDK and CDR2 SYGVNS. The chain's CDR3 is CASSEYILGAGPDEQFF. For the CDR3, the DNA is TGTGCCAGCAGTGAATATATTCTAGGGGCCGGGCCGGATGAGCAGTTCTTC. The whole variable domain, filled in from reference TRBV25-1 and TRBJ2-1, reads EADIYQTPRYLVIGTGKKITLECSQTMGHDKMYWYQQDPGMELHLIHYSYGVNSTEKGDLSSESTVSRIRTEHFPLTLESARPSHTSQYLCASSEYILGAGPDEQFFGPGTRLTVL.

The chain recombines TRBV28 with TRBJ1-5; a possible D gene is TRBD1 (6 bases). This CDR3 spans 16 amino acids. The germline V gene has CDR1 MDHEN and CDR2 SYDVKM. Trimming shortened V by 2 bases and J by 3 bases, and 14 bases separated the two germline ends. DNA of the CDR3: TGTGCCAGCAGTTTACTAGCGGGGGGCGACAATCAGCCCCAGCATTTT. Amino acid sequence: CASSLLAGGDNQPQHF. Looking up the rest from reference TRBV28 and TRBJ1-5 gives the full variable domain: DVKVTQSSRYLVKRTGEKVFLECVQDMDHENMFWYRQDPGLGLRLIYFSYDVKMKEKGDIPEGYSVSREKKERFSLILESASTNQTSMYLCASSLLAGGDNQPQHFGDGTRLSIL.